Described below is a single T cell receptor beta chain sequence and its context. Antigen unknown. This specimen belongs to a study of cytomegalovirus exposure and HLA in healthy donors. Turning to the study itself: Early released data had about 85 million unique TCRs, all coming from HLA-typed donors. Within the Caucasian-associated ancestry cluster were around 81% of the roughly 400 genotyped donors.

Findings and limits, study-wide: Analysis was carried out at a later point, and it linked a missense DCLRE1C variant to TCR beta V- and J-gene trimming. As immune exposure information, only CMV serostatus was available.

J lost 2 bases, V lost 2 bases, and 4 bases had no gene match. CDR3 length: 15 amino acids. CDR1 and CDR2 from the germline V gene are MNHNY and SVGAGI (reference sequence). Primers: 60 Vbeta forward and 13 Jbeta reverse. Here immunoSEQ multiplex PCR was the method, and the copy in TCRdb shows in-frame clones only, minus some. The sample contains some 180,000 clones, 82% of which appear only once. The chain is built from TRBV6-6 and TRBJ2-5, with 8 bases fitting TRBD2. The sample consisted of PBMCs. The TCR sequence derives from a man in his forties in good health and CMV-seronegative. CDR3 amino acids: CASSYSGGTQETQYF. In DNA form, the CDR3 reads TGTGCCAGCAGTTACAGCGGGGGCACGCAAGAGACCCAGTACTTC.